These T cell receptor beta chains were read from a single sample in a study of Graves' ophthalmopathy and Graves' hyperthyroidism. TCRdb passed the multiplex PCR reads through MiXCR, listing each CDR3 protein once. The sample has about 500,000 distinct CDR3 sequences, under 45% seen once. Specimen: peripheral blood or thyroid tissue (not recorded which). These receptor sequences come from an adult man with Graves' hyperthyroidism. The CDR3 runs from the conserved cysteine through the conserved F or W. Each record gives: clone size, J gene, D gene, V gene, CDR3 protein, CDR3 DNA. D genes are given only for firm matches. Rows give clone size only sometimes, using once, few, many, or a class for an expanded clone.

few	TRBJ2-7	TRBD2	TRBV19	CASTPIAGGFYEQYF	TGTGCCAGTACACCCATAGCGGGAGGGTTCTACGAGCAGTACTTC
NA	TRBJ2-3	TRBD2	TRBV20-1	CSAREVAGADTQYF	TGCAGTGCTAGAGAGGTAGCGGGAGCAGATACGCAGTATTTT
once	TRBJ2-3	TRBD2	TRBV25-1	CASSKGLAGGPADTQYF	TGTGCCAGCAGCAAAGGACTAGCGGGGGGGCCGGCAGATACGCAGTATTTT
many	TRBJ2-6	TRBD2	TRBV7-9	CASSLSGTTNVLTF	TGTGCCAGCAGCTTATCCGGGACTACCAACGTCCTGACTTTC
many	TRBJ1-5	NA	TRBV7-6	CASSQDPYQPQHF	TGTGCCAGCAGCCAGGATCCATATCAGCCCCAGCATTTT
NA	TRBJ2-5	NA	TRBV25-1	CASSPPWVENYQETQYF	TGTGCCAGCTCACCACCGTGGGTGGAGAACTACCAAGAGACCCAGTACTTC
NA	TRBJ2-5	TRBD1	TRBV25-1	CASLRQGAETQYF	TGTGCCAGCTTACGACAGGGGGCTGAGACCCAGTACTTC
once	TRBJ1-2	TRBD1	TRBV20-1	CSATSRTGFTSYGYTF	TGCAGTGCGACCTCCCGGACAGGGTTTACAAGCTATGGCTACACCTTC
many	TRBJ1-1	NA	TRBV10-3	CAISDLHRMNTEAFF	TGTGCCATCAGTGATCTCCACCGGATGAACACTGAAGCTTTCTTT
NA	TRBJ2-7	TRBD1	TRBV7-9	CASSLGTGVREQYF	TGTGCCAGCAGCTTAGGGACAGGGGTTCGCGAGCAGTACTTC
NA	TRBJ2-7	TRBD1	TRBV24-1	CATSDGTENEQYF	TGTGCCACCAGTGATGGGACAGAAAACGAGCAGTACTTC
NA	TRBJ1-1	NA	TRBV7-9	CASSETTGGDRTEAFF	TGTGCCAGCAGCGAGACGACCGGGGGGGATAGGACTGAAGCTTTCTTT
many	TRBJ1-2	NA	TRBV29-1	CSVERGAGYTF	TGCAGCGTTGAGAGGGGGGCTGGCTACACCTTC
many	TRBJ1-2	NA	TRBV6-5	CASSYSESYGYTF	TGTGCCAGCAGTTACTCGGAATCCTATGGCTACACCTTC
many	TRBJ2-5	TRBD2	TRBV7-9	CASSLALAEQETQYF	TGTGCCAGCAGCTTAGCGCTAGCGGAGCAAGAGACCCAGTACTTC
few	TRBJ2-7	TRBD1	TRBV28	CASSPRGQGPSYEQYF	TGTGCCAGCAGCCCTCGAGGACAGGGACCGTCCTACGAGCAGTACTTC
few	TRBJ2-5	NA	TRBV29-1	CSVDWLQETQYF	TGCAGCGTTGACTGGCTCCAAGAGACCCAGTACTTC
NA	TRBJ2-3	NA	TRBV24-1	CATSDLSDTQYF	TGTGCCACCAGTGATTTGTCCGATACGCAGTATTTT
NA	TRBJ2-5	TRBD2	TRBV3-1	CASSDRRGEETQYF	TGTGCCAGCAGTGATCGGCGGGGGGAAGAGACCCAGTACTTC
NA	TRBJ2-5	NA	TRBV20-1	CSARDRGSSGEAQYF	TGCAGTGCTAGAGACAGGGGATCTTCCGGGGAGGCCCAGTACTTC
NA	TRBJ2-5	NA	TRBV7-2	CASSRRAGRTDTQYF	TGTGCCAGCAGCAGGAGGGCCGGCCGCACAGATACGCAGTACTTC
NA	TRBJ2-7	NA	TRBV6-1	CASSELQQYF	TGTGCCAGCAGTGAACTCCAGCAGTACTTC
NA	TRBJ1-4	TRBD1	TRBV6-6	CASSEGRGGTNEKLFF	TGTGCCAGCAGTGAAGGCAGGGGGGGAACTAATGAAAAACTGTTTTTT
many	TRBJ2-7	TRBD1	TRBV7-6	CASSHSQGANDEQYF	TGTGCCAGCAGTCACTCACAGGGGGCTAACGACGAGCAGTACTTC
many	TRBJ2-7	NA	TRBV19	CASSIIQGFRGSLYEQYF	TGTGCCAGTAGTATAATTCAAGGATTCAGGGGATCGCTCTACGAGCAGTACTTC
many	TRBJ2-2	NA	TRBV20-1	CSAEIPNTGELFF	TGCAGTGCAGAGATCCCGAACACCGGGGAGCTGTTTTTT
NA	TRBJ1-3	TRBD1	TRBV7-2	CASSSGQGNAIYF	TGTGCCAGCAGCTCGGGACAGGGAAACGCCATATATTTT